By frequency, the clone carrying this TCR beta chain is medium-sized (0.01 to 0.1%). Its antigen is not known. These data belong to a study of CXCR3-negative and CXCR3-positive naive CD8 T cells. Each TRB cDNA library was prepared by 5' RACE (with UMI labels). TCRdb re-called the 5' RACE reads and gives one entry per CDR3 protein, without DNA. This sample's clone table lists about 6,000 distinct CDR3 sequences. In germline, CDR1 is SGHRS, CDR2 YFSETQ. The CDR3 covers 17 residues. Study-wide findings and caveats: When CXCR3-positive naive cells were set against CXCR3-negative naive cells, the former had more hydrophobic TRB CDR3s.

Sequencing was performed on naive CXCR3- CD8+ T cells from blood. Subset specified: CD45RO-CCR7+CD27+CD95- naive CD8+ T cells lacking CXCR3 (TNR3-). The gene calls are TRBV5-1 and TRBJ2-5; the TRBD2 assignment by TCRdb is unverifiable without DNA. The TCR comes from a human donor in good health. Some clones in this sample may be carry-over from other donors' samples. The CDR3 protein is CASSLGGLGEYQETQYF.